The TCR beta chain described here comes from a study of cytomegalovirus exposure and HLA in healthy donors. Method: immunoSEQ multiplex PCR; TCRdb's copy keeps in-frame clones and lacks some. In the table there are about 360,000 clones, roughly 89% of which are singletons. The donors formed part of the approximately 120-subject validation cohort, distinct from the approximately 670-subject first cohort. V was pared by 1 base and J by 0 bases, with 13 bases between. The CDR3 totals 17 residues. CDR1 MNHEY and CDR2 SMNVEV come from the germline V gene (reference sequence). The rearrangement uses TRBV27 and TRBJ1-5; D gene ambiguous. The sequencing sample was made of PBMCs. The clonotype comes from a woman between 18 and 29 years old in good health and CMV-seronegative. The CDR3 is CASSLFGESFSNQPQHF. The DNA for the CDR3 is TGTGCCAGCAGTTTATTCGGGGAGAGTTTTAGCAATCAGCCCCAGCATTTT.